The 27 T cell receptor beta chains in this list originate from one sample, sequenced in a study of beta chain features in type 1 diabetes. Reverse transcription of all isolated RNA meant that expressed TCRB transcripts were sequenced. The table came from immunoSEQ multiplex PCR; TCRdb's copy has only in-frame clones and leaves some out. The repertoire holds about 900,000 clones, with 17% as singletons. Sequenced input: naive CD4+ T cells from blood. These receptors were collected from a woman under 30 in good health.

The table lists this clone with a few counts. The chain carries TRBV7-2 and TRBJ2-1; tentatively, D is TRBD1 (6 bases). V lost 4 bases and J lost 15, with 13 bases in between. CDR1 is SGHTA, CDR2 FQGNSA, per germline. The CDR3 has 11 residues. The CDR3 is CASSSTGPPFF. Written as DNA, the CDR3 is TGTGCCAGCAGCTCAACAGGGCCACCGTTCTTC.

This clone was recorded a few times. The V call is TRBV4-3, the J call TRBJ2-1; a weak D match, TRBD2 (6 bases). Trimming shortened V by 2 bases and J by 0 bases, and 14 bases separated the two germline ends. Per the germline V gene, CDR1 is LGHNA and CDR2 is YSLEER. The CDR3 has 17 amino acids. CDR3 sequence: CASSQTLAVSSYNEQFF. The DNA of the CDR3 is TGCGCCAGCAGCCAAACCTTAGCGGTCAGCTCCTACAATGAGCAGTTCTTC.

As regards this clone: At one end the junction does not follow the germline gene, possibly because of a read error. The chain has TRBV2 and TRBJ2-7; no reliable D call. Germline V gene sequence: CDR1 SNHLY, CDR2 FYNNEI. This CDR3 is built from 14 residues. This chain's CDR3 is CASNSNSQQYGQYF. CDR3 bases: TGTGCCAGCAATTCAAATTCGCAGCAATACGGGCAGTACTTC.

The chain links TRBV5-1 to TRBJ1-1; 7 nucleotides agree with TRBD1. The ends lost 3 bases at V and 4 bases at J; junction bases unmatched: 9. Germline lookup yields CDR1 SGHRS and CDR2 YFSETQ. The CDR3 covers 15 residues. As DNA, the CDR3 is TGCGCCAGCAGCTGGGGACAGACCTCGAGCACTGAAGCTTTCTTT. Translating gives CASSWGQTSSTEAFF.

The chain combines TRBV10-3 with TRBJ2-5; 9 bases line up with TRBD2. This CDR3 contains 22 residues. CDR1 and CDR2 from the germline V gene are ENHRY and SYGVKD. Trimming at V came to 3 bases and at J to 5 bases, leaving 28 bases not matched to a gene. CDR3 protein: CAISDSLWLAGSRGANGETQYF. The DNA for the CDR3 is TGTGCCATCAGTGATTCCCTCTGGCTAGCGGGGAGTCGAGGGGCAAATGGGGAGACCCAGTACTTC.

This clone appeared a few times. This sequence joins TRBV18 and TRBJ2-7; 10 bases map to TRBD1. Germline lookup yields CDR1 KGHSH and CDR2 LQKENI. With 8 bases clipped from V and 3 bases from J, the junction kept 10 bases outside the gene matches. CDR3 length: 15 amino acids. The CDR3 coding sequence is TGTGCCAGCAAGGGAGACAGGGGGCGGTTCTACGAGCAGTACTTC. Protein sequence: CASKGDRGRFYEQYF.

The chain uses TRBV10-3 and TRBJ2-1; 10 bases agree with TRBD2. Germline V gene lookup returns CDR1 ENHRY and CDR2 SYGVKD. V was pared by 3 bases and J by 5 bases, with 7 bases of the junction left unmatched. The CDR3 is 16 residues long. The CDR3 here is CAISDRTSGANNEQFF. The CDR3 DNA sequence: TGTGCCATCAGTGACAGGACTAGCGGAGCGAACAATGAGCAGTTCTTC.

The genes are TRBV7-2 and TRBJ2-2, with 7 bases identical to TRBD2. The CDR3 has 14 amino acids. Per the germline V gene, CDR1 is SGHTA and CDR2 is FQGNSA. V was clipped by 5 bases and J by 5 bases; unmatched bases: 5. CDR3 region: CASSPLGGTGELFF. CDR3 nucleotides: TGTGCCAGCAGCCCCCTCGGGGGGACCGGGGAGCTGTTTTTT.

Of note for this clone: A junction boundary mismatches the germline segment, possibly from a read error. The J gene is TRBJ2-7, the V gene TRBV7-3; maybe TRBD1 (6 bases). The CDR3 consists of 11 residues. Germline V gene sequence: CDR1 SGHTA, CDR2 FQGTGA. CDR3 in DNA: TGTGCCGGCAGGCAGGGGCACGAGCAGTACTTC. Protein: CAGRQGHEQYF.

This chain links TRBV7-6 with TRBJ2-7; D possibly corresponds to TRBD1 (6 bases). The CDR3 extends over 16 amino acids. Germline V lookup: CDR1 SGHVS, CDR2 FNYEAQ. The V end lost 5 bases, the J end lost 4 bases, and 21 bases lay between the germline ends. CDR3 residues: CASSPIGTIPPYEQYF. CDR3 bases: TGTGCCAGCAGCCCGATCGGGACAATTCCCCCTTACGAGCAGTACTTC.

This clone was seen only a few times. This sequence joins TRBV7-2 and TRBJ2-5, with 9 bases identical to TRBD2. The CDR3 is 14 amino acids. Unmatched junction bases numbered 10, after V lost 9 bases and J lost 5 bases. The germline V gene encodes CDR1 SGHTA and CDR2 FQGNSA. The CDR3 DNA reads as TGTGCCAGTTCCCTAGCGGGACTAAAGGAGACCCAGTACTTC. Its translation is CASSLAGLKETQYF.

This clone was seen more than once but under ten times. The V call is TRBV4-2, the J call TRBJ2-7; 10 bases line up with TRBD2. Germline V gene data show CDR1 as LGHNA and CDR2 as YNFKEQ. V shed 2 bases, J shed 4 bases, and the junction held 8 bases outside the gene matches. CDR3 length equals 16 residues. CDR3 sequence reads: CASSQWQAGGQYEQYF. The CDR3 DNA reads TGTGCCAGCAGCCAATGGCAAGCGGGAGGGCAGTACGAGCAGTACTTC.

This chain connects TRBV6-5 to TRBJ1-1, with 7 bases matching TRBD1. The CDR3 consists of 14 residues. J was trimmed by 2 bases and V by 6 bases; bases with no gene match: 6. CDR1 and CDR2 from the germline V gene are MNHEY and SVGAGI. Written as DNA, the CDR3 is TGTGCCAGCAGGCCGGGACAGAAAAACACTGAAGCTTTCTTT. This translates into CASRPGQKNTEAFF.

In its sample, this clone was seen a few times. The V gene is TRBV7-3, the J gene TRBJ1-1, with D possibly matching TRBD1 (6 bases). CDR1 SGHTA and CDR2 FQGTGA come from the germline V gene. There are 14 residues in the CDR3. V was cut by 5 bases and J by 4 bases, with 14 bases left in between. In nucleotides, the CDR3 is TGTGCCAGCAGCCAAAGAGGGACACTCACTGAAGCTTTCTTT. Translation gives CASSQRGTLTEAFF.

The chain employs TRBV6-6 and TRBJ2-7, with D possibly being TRBD1 (5 bases). Germline V gene lookup returns CDR1 MNHNY and CDR2 SVGAGI (reference sequence). The V end was cut by 7 bases, the J end by 2 bases, with 15 bases between. This CDR3 is 14 amino acids long. This chain's CDR3 is CASTHLDIAYEQYF. DNA for the CDR3: TGTGCCAGCACCCACTTGGACATAGCCTACGAGCAGTACTTC.

The chain uses TRBV7-2 and TRBJ2-1, with TRBD2 identical over 12 bases. The CDR3 has 15 residues. With 5 bases clipped from V and 8 bases from J, the junction kept 7 bases outside the gene matches. Germline CDR1 is SGHTA and CDR2 is FQGNSA. Written as DNA, the CDR3 is TGTGCCAGCAGCGTTCTAGCGGGAGGGCCGGATGAGCAGTTCTTC. It encodes CASSVLAGGPDEQFF.

This clone was observed a few times. The rearrangement links TRBV19 to TRBJ2-2; D is perhaps TRBD2 (5 bases). Trimming pared 3 bases from V and 3 bases from J, leaving 8 bases between. The CDR3 is made up of 14 amino acids. Looked up from germline, CDR1 is LNHDA and CDR2 is SQIVND (reference sequence). The CDR3 bases are TGTGCCAGTAGTATGCGGGCGGACACCGGGGAGCTGTTTTTT. Amino acid sequence: CASSMRADTGELFF.

This chain joins TRBV15 and TRBJ2-7; 11 positions agree with TRBD2. CDR3 length: 16 residues. The V gene's germline CDR1 is LNHNV and CDR2 YYDKDF (reference sequence). V shed 2 bases, J shed 2 bases, and the junction held 5 bases outside the gene matches. Written as DNA, the CDR3 is TGTGCCACCAGCAGAAGCCTAGCGGGAGGACCCTACGAGCAGTACTTC. It specifies CATSRSLAGGPYEQYF. The whole variable domain, remainder taken from reference TRBV15 and TRBJ2-7, is DAMVIQNPRYQVTQFGKPVTLSCSQTLNHNVMYWYQQKSSQAPKLLFHYYDKDFNNEADTPDNFQSRRPNTSFCFLDIRSPGLGDTAMYLCATSRSLAGGPYEQYFGPGTRLTVT.

This clone came up once. This sequence joins TRBV18 and TRBJ2-1; 8 nucleotides agree with TRBD1. The CDR3 totals 16 residues. Germline CDR1 KGHSH, CDR2 LQKENI. The trim removed 5 bases at V and 1 base at J, leaving 7 bases unmatched. CDR3 bases: TGTGCCAGCTCATCTGCAGGGGGCTATTCCTACAATGAGCAGTTCTTC. Translated: CASSSAGGYSYNEQFF.

The chain links TRBV7-9 to TRBJ1-2, with D possibly being TRBD1 (6 bases). CDR3 length: 16 residues. Germline assignment: CDR1 SEHNR and CDR2 FQNEAQ (reference sequence). V lost 1 base and J lost 4, with 16 bases in between. CDR3 DNA sequence: TGTGCCAGCAGCTTAGACCACAGGGCCCACCTCTATGGCTACACCTTC. This encodes CASSLDHRAHLYGYTF.

This rearrangement joins TRBV7-2 to TRBJ2-2; D assignment may be TRBD1 or TRBD2 (5 bases each). V gave up 11 bases and J gave up 2 bases, with 15 bases separating them. The V gene's germline CDR1 is SGHTA and CDR2 FQGNSA. The CDR3 consists of 14 residues. CDR3 DNA sequence: TGTGCCGGGGGACGGCAGGGAAACACCGGGGAGCTGTTTTTT. Protein: CAGGRQGNTGELFF. The whole variable domain, remainder taken from reference TRBV7-2 and TRBJ2-2, is GAGVSQSPSNKVTEKGKDVELRCDPISGHTALYWYRQSLGQGLEFLIYFQGNSAPDKSGLPSDRFSAERTGGSVSTLTIQRTQQEDSAVYLCAGGRQGNTGELFFGEGSRLTVL.

The CDR3, as DNA: TGTGCCAGCAGTTACTACAGCCTTGCCTTTAATGAAAAACTGTTTTTT. This sequence encodes CASSYYSLAFNEKLFF. The genes are TRBV6-6 and TRBJ1-4; D not resolved. This CDR3 contains 16 residues. Germline lookup yields CDR1 MNHNY and CDR2 SVGAGI (reference sequence). Trimming stripped 1 base from V and 4 bases from J, with 13 bases between.

This clone turned up a few times. The rearrangement joins TRBV5-1 to TRBJ2-5, with D perhaps matching TRBD1 (6 bases). Between the trimmed V and J ends, which lost 6 bases and 5 bases, there was a span of 14 bases. The CDR3 consists of 13 residues. Looked up from germline, CDR1 is SGHRS and CDR2 is YFSETQ. CDR3 amino acids: CASIQQGSETQYF. The CDR3 nucleotides read TGCGCCAGCATCCAACAGGGAAGTGAGACCCAGTACTTC.

The table lists this clone with a few counts. The rearrangement links TRBV6-1 to TRBJ1-5, with TRBD1 matching over 9 bases. This CDR3 spans 15 amino acids. V was clipped by 4 bases and J by 7 bases; unmatched bases: 8. Germline V lookup: CDR1 MNHNS, CDR2 SASEGT. The CDR3 sequence is CASSARDRVGQPQHF. The CDR3 DNA reads as TGTGCCAGCAGTGCCCGGGACAGGGTAGGACAGCCCCAGCATTTT.

This sequence joins TRBV25-1 and TRBJ2-7, with D unclear. From germline, CDR1 is MGHDK and CDR2 SYGVNS. V lost 5 bases and J 2 bases, leaving 13 bases between the germline ends. The CDR3 totals 14 residues. The CDR3 protein is CASSQLDTPYEQYF. DNA of the CDR3: TGTGCCAGCAGTCAACTCGACACCCCCTACGAGCAGTACTTC.

This clone was recorded a few times. The genes are TRBV4-2 and TRBJ1-2; 8 bases align to TRBD1. CDR3 size: 13 residues. Trimming took 4 bases from V and 11 from J; bases not matched to a gene: 9. Germline V lookup: CDR1 LGHNA, CDR2 YNFKEQ. This CDR3 reads CASSPNQDRAYTF. CDR3 nucleotides: TGTGCCAGCAGCCCTAACCAGGACAGGGCTTACACCTTC.

This clone has more than one count but fewer than ten. The V gene is TRBV27, the J gene TRBJ1-1, with a weak D call TRBD1 (6 bases). Trimming took off 6 bases at V and 11 bases at J, with 13 bases between the two ends. Germline CDR1 MNHEY, CDR2 SMNVEV (reference sequence). The CDR3 runs 11 residues. The CDR3 DNA reads as TGTGCCAGCAGAGACAGGTCTGGCGCTTTCTTT. This gives the protein CASRDRSGAFF.